This TCR beta chain was sequenced during a study of blood T cell repertoires in COVID-19. Study-wide context: Samples of COVID-19 (acute and convalescent) were obtained from the United States, Italy and Spain. Sources were T cells, B-cell-depleted T cells, or PBMCs; the material itself was cDNA or gDNA.

As handled by the study authors: Reference gene primer amplification gave estimated nucleated cell counts. The assay was immunoSEQ multiplex PCR, and TCRdb's table has in-frame clones only and misses some. V and J calls and clone size are copied from that table; D and trimming were computed from the DNA. The table includes 360,000 or so clones, around 87% detected once. In germline, CDR1 is KGHSH, CDR2 LQKENI. Trimming pared 2 bases from V and 1 base from J, leaving 11 bases between. The CDR3 runs to 16 residues. This TCR derives from a man aged 18-30 years with active or convalescent COVID-19. Sequences were obtained from peripheral blood. V gene TRBV18 combines with J gene TRBJ2-2; D perhaps matches TRBD2 (6 bases). As DNA, the CDR3 is TGTGCCAGCTCACCAGGCGGCGGGAAGAACACCGGGGAGCTGTTTTTT. This codes for CASSPGGGKNTGELFF. Looking up the rest from reference TRBV18 and TRBJ2-2 gives the full variable domain: NAGVMQNPRHLVRRRGQEARLRCSPMKGHSHVYWYRQLPEEGLKFMVYLQKENIIDESGMPKERFSAEFPKEGPSILRIQQVVRGDSAAYFCASSPGGGKNTGELFFGEGSRLTVL.